These 13 T cell receptor beta chains were all obtained from the same sample, sequenced in a study of cytomegalovirus exposure and HLA in healthy donors. PCR primers comprised 60 Vbeta and 13 Jbeta primers. TCRdb keeps only in-frame clones here, not all; method: immunoSEQ multiplex PCR. The repertoire consists of more than 95,000 clones, with about 77% occurring once and the leading ten covering about 9.4%. The source material was PBMCs. All receptors come from a woman aged 18-35 years in good health and CMV-seropositive.

This chain uses TRBV6-1 with TRBJ1-1; 7 bases map to TRBD1. The CDR3 is 13 residues long. The J segment lost 4 bases and the V segment lost 5 bases, leaving 4 bases of the junction unmatched. Germline V gene lookup returns CDR1 MNHNS and CDR2 SASEGT. The CDR3 DNA sequence: TGTGCCAGCAGTAGACAGGGTCCCACTGAAGCTTTCTTT. Its translation is CASSRQGPTEAFF.

CDR3 nucleotides: TGTGCCAGCAGCCTCTCCTCACTGGGCGATTCACCCCTCCACTTT. This codes for CASSLSSLGDSPLHF. V gene TRBV11-1 combines with J gene TRBJ1-6; D ambiguous. The CDR3 loop spans 15 amino acids. Per the germline V gene, CDR1 is SGHAT and CDR2 is FQDESV (reference sequence). V gave up 5 bases and J gave up 8 bases, with 16 bases separating them.

The chain has TRBV27 and TRBJ1-1, with D perhaps matching TRBD1 (5 bases). The germline CDR1 and CDR2 sequences are MNHEY and SMNVEV (reference sequence). Trimming cost V 7 bases and J 4 bases, with 16 bases left between them. This CDR3 has 14 amino acids. DNA of the CDR3: TGTGCCAGCACCGAGGGAGGGAGGGGCACTGAAGCTTTCTTT. Translated, it gives CASTEGGRGTEAFF.

This clone was recorded a few times. This chain joins TRBV28 and TRBJ2-6, with 7 bases that match TRBD1. V was clipped by 6 bases and J by 3 bases; unmatched bases: 5. CDR1 and CDR2 (germline): MDHEN, SYDVKM. The CDR3 is 15 residues long. CDR3 nucleotides: TGTGCCAGCAGAGACAGGGTGGGTGGGGCCAACGTCCTGACTTTC. The encoded protein is CASRDRVGGANVLTF.

The table lists this clone with a few counts. V usage is TRBV10-3 and J usage is TRBJ1-1; the match to TRBD1 covers 10 bases. Germline CDR1 is ENHRY and CDR2 is SYGVKD. The J segment lost 3 bases and the V segment lost 10 bases, leaving 5 bases of the junction unmatched. CDR3 size: 13 residues. The DNA of the CDR3 is TGTGCCACCCTGACAGGGGGCGACACTGAAGCTTTCTTT. Translated, it gives CATLTGGDTEAFF.

This clone was counted a few times. This sequence joins TRBV30 and TRBJ1-5, with a weak D call TRBD1 (6 bases). Germline V lookup: CDR1 GTSNPN, CDR2 SVGIG (reference sequence). This CDR3 is 16 amino acids long. The ends were cut back, 0 bases at V and 7 bases at J, with 19 bases in the middle. CDR3 sequence reads: CAWSVGTRAMAQPQHF. The CDR3 coding sequence is TGTGCCTGGAGTGTAGGGACACGGGCCATGGCGCAGCCCCAGCATTTT.

The chain links TRBV4-1 to TRBJ1-1; D perhaps matches TRBD1 (5 bases). This CDR3 has 15 amino acids. V was shortened by 1 base and J by 4 bases, with 13 bases between the two germline ends. Germline V lookup: CDR1 MGHRA, CDR2 YSYEKL. This CDR3 reads CASSQARIQGTEAFF. The CDR3 nucleotides read TGCGCCAGCAGCCAAGCAAGGATTCAGGGCACTGAAGCTTTCTTT.

The V call is TRBV5-8, the J call TRBJ1-1, with D tentatively TRBD1 (6 bases). There are 13 residues in the CDR3. With 3 bases removed from V and 4 bases from J, the gap between germline ends came to 10 bases. In germline, CDR1 is SGHTS, CDR2 YDEGEE. Here the CDR3 reads CASSSTGSTEAFF. The CDR3 DNA sequence: TGTGCCAGCAGCTCTACAGGGAGCACTGAAGCTTTCTTT.

The chain couples TRBV29-1 to TRBJ2-3, with 7 bases matching TRBD1. The germline gives CDR1 SQVTM, CDR2 ANQGSEA. The trim removed 6 bases at V and 1 base at J, leaving 7 bases unmatched. This CDR3 contains 14 residues. CDR3 bases: TGCAGCGTCGCGCGACAGGGTGGCACAGATACGCAGTATTTT. Protein: CSVARQGGTDTQYF.

This clone showed up just once. The chain is built from TRBV21-1 and TRBJ2-7; the DNA was not compared with TRBD1, the D call given in the table. TRBV21-1 is classified as a pseudogene. This CDR3 comprises 16 residues. The CDR3 loop is CASRITGGDGSYEQYF. The CDR3 nucleotides are TGTGCCAGCAGGATAACAGGGGGCGATGGTTCCTACGAGCAGTACTTC.

The CDR3 reads CASTRTLSGEKLFF. The CDR3 DNA reads as TGTGCCAGCACTCGGACTCTATCGGGGGAAAAACTGTTTTTT. J is TRBJ1-4 and V is TRBV2; D ambiguous. Between the trimmed V and J ends, which lost 7 bases and 8 bases, there was a span of 17 bases. This CDR3 is 14 amino acids long. Germline-derived CDR1 and CDR2 are SNHLY and FYNNEI.

The V gene is TRBV5-1, the J gene TRBJ2-3, with 8 bases lining up with TRBD2. The CDR3 spans 16 residues. The V and J ends lost 0 bases and 5 bases, in that order; junction bases with no gene match: 8. Germline V gene lookup returns CDR1 SGHRS and CDR2 YFSETQ. The CDR3 region is CASSLVPGGQGDTQYF. CDR3 sequence (DNA): TGCGCCAGCAGCTTGGTTCCGGGAGGGCAGGGAGATACGCAGTATTTT.

The chain has TRBV29-1 and TRBJ1-4, with TRBD1 identical over 7 bases. Germline CDR1 reads SQVTM; CDR2 reads ANQGSEA. The CDR3 loop spans 14 amino acids. Germline trimming cut 2 bases from V and 8 bases from J; bases unmatched to any gene: 8. CDR3 nucleotides: TGCAGCGTTGAACCTATACTACAGGGGGAAAAACTGTTTTTT. Its translation is CSVEPILQGEKLFF.